Presented here are 24 T cell receptor beta chains from one specimen sequenced in a study of technical replicates of blood from several donors. Clones were sequenced by immunoSEQ multiplex PCR, and TCRdb holds only the in-frame ones, with some missing. The data hold roughly 60,000 clones, with approximately 87% observed a single time. The sequenced material came from PBMCs. All receptors come from a human donor in good health. Some clones in this sample may be carry-over from other donors' samples.

The chain is built from TRBV7-2 and TRBJ2-7; TRBD1 matches at 9 bases. V lost 4 bases, J lost 7 bases, and 8 bases stayed unmatched. In germline, CDR1 is SGHTA, CDR2 FQGNSA. This CDR3 has 14 amino acids. CDR3 nucleotides: TGTGCCAGCAGCTCCCGGGACAGGGCACGGGAGCAGTACTTC. It translates to CASSSRDRAREQYF.

A note on this clone: One end of the junction is discordant with germline, which a read error may explain. This CDR3 is also generated by other DNA sequences in the sample. The J gene is TRBJ1-1, the V gene TRBV15, with D perhaps TRBD1 (5 bases). There are 15 residues in the CDR3. CDR1 is LNHNV, CDR2 YYDKDF, per germline (reference sequence). The DNA for the CDR3 is TGTGCCACCTCCCTGGGGGGAGGACTTAACACTGAGGCTTTCTTT. It translates to CATSLGGGLNTEAFF.

This chain uses TRBV9 with TRBJ2-2; 9 bases line up with TRBD2. CDR3 length: 16 amino acids. Per the germline V gene, CDR1 is SGDLS and CDR2 is YYNGEE. The junction had 10 bases not matched to a gene; V was cut back by 4 bases and J by 6 bases. For the CDR3, the DNA is TGTGCCAGCAGCCCAGCTGGCGGGGGGGCATCCGGGGAGCTGTTTTTT. It encodes CASSPAGGGASGELFF.

This clone was detected once. The rearrangement uses TRBV9 and TRBJ2-7; maybe TRBD1 (6 bases). The germline V and J ends were trimmed by 0 bases and 0 bases, with 16 bases remaining between them. The CDR3 covers 17 residues. Germline V gene sequence: CDR1 SGDLS, CDR2 YYNGEE. Here the CDR3 DNA reads TGTGCCAGCAGCGTAGACTCCCTGGGGGCAAGCTCCTACGAGCAGTACTTC. Residues: CASSVDSLGASSYEQYF.

V gene TRBV4-1 combines with J gene TRBJ1-4; a weak D match, TRBD1 (5 bases). Between the trimmed V and J ends, which lost 1 base and 8 bases, there was a span of 20 bases. The CDR3 has 17 residues. Germline V lookup: CDR1 MGHRA, CDR2 YSYEKL. The CDR3 region has the DNA TGCGCCAGCAGCCAAGGACCCGTGGGGGGGGTAGGAGAAAAACTGTTTTTT. It yields the protein CASSQGPVGGVGEKLFF.

This clone was detected many times. The V and J genes are TRBV9 and TRBJ1-2, with 9 bases that match TRBD1. The CDR3 loop spans 15 amino acids. The junction had 7 bases not matched to a gene; V was cut back by 4 bases and J by 3 bases. CDR1 is SGDLS, CDR2 YYNGEE, per germline. CDR3 sequence reads: CASSPLTGGYYGYTF. In DNA, the CDR3 is TGTGCCAGCAGCCCCCTGACAGGGGGGTACTATGGCTACACCTTC. Drawing the rest from reference TRBV9 and TRBJ1-2, the complete variable domain is DSGVTQTPKHLITATGQRVTLRCSPRSGDLSVYWYQQSLDQGLQFLIQYYNGEERAKGNILERFSAQQFPDLHSELNLSSLELGDSALYFCASSPLTGGYYGYTFGSGTRLTVV.

As for this clone: The junction and the germline gene differ at one end; a read error may be behind it. The chain couples TRBV4-2 to TRBJ2-2, with TRBD1 as a possible D gene (5 bases). The germline CDR1 and CDR2 sequences are LGHNA and YNFKEQ. The CDR3 sequence is 13 residues long. The CDR3 DNA is TGTGCCAGCAGCGAAGAGCAGGGCGGGGAGCTGTTTTTT. It encodes CASSEEQGGELFF.

The rearrangement joins TRBV27 to TRBJ2-7, with 9 bases matching TRBD2. The V segment lost 3 bases and the J segment 6 bases; nucleotides outside the gene matches: 6. Germline CDR1 is MNHEY and CDR2 is SMNVEV (reference sequence). There are 14 residues in the CDR3. CDR3 in DNA: TGTGCCAGCAGTTTTAGCGGGAGTCTAGGCGAGCAGTACTTC. Encoded protein: CASSFSGSLGEQYF.

This clone was picked up one time. The gene calls are TRBV7-2 and TRBJ2-6; D remains unclear. This CDR3 comprises 16 residues. Germline-derived CDR1 and CDR2 are SGHTA and FQGNSA. Trimming took 6 bases from V and 0 from J, leaving 12 bases between them. This chain's CDR3 is CASSIVRGSGANVLTF. The CDR3, as DNA: TGTGCCAGCAGTATCGTCAGAGGCTCTGGGGCCAACGTCCTGACTTTC.

This chain connects TRBV6-6 to TRBJ1-6; TRBD1 might be the D (5 bases). Germline V gives CDR1 MNHNY, CDR2 SVGAGI (reference sequence). The V and J ends lost 5 bases and 5 bases respectively, with 10 bases between them. There are 14 residues in the CDR3. CDR3 DNA: TGTGCCAGCAGTGCGGACACCAATAATTCACCCCTCCACTTT. Its protein is CASSADTNNSPLHF.

This chain joins TRBV7-9 and TRBJ1-3, with TRBD1 identical over 7 bases. Germline CDR1 SEHNR, CDR2 FQNEAQ (reference sequence). Trimming cost V 1 base and J 0 bases; bases outside gene matches: 3. The CDR3 has 16 amino acids. DNA for the CDR3: TGTGCCAGCAGCTTAGGTCCAGGGGGCTCTGGAAACACCATATATTTT. Protein: CASSLGPGGSGNTIYF.

Concerning this clone: The same CDR3 arises from other DNA sequences in this sample as well. The gene calls are TRBV2 and TRBJ2-7, with 11 nucleotides matching TRBD2. Germline V gene data show CDR1 as SNHLY and CDR2 as FYNNEI. CDR3 length: 13 residues. Losses at the gene ends were 8 bases for V and 6 bases for J; bases not matched to a gene: 6. The chain's CDR3 is CASRSTSGGEQYF. Written as DNA, the CDR3 is TGTGCCAGCCGATCAACTAGCGGGGGCGAGCAGTACTTC. The whole variable domain, remainder taken from reference TRBV2 and TRBJ2-7, is EPEVTQTPSHQVTQMGQEVILRCVPISNHLYFYWYRQILGQKVEFLVSFYNNEISEKSEIFDDQFSVERPDGSNFTLKIRSTKLEDSAMYFCASRSTSGGEQYFGPGTRLTVT.

In its sample, this clone was seen a few times. The J gene is TRBJ1-6, the V gene TRBV19, with no clear D. The length of the CDR3 is 9 residues. Germline V gene sequence: CDR1 LNHDA, CDR2 SQIVND (reference sequence). V lost 8 bases to trimming and J lost 16 bases, with 9 bases between them. CDR3 nucleotides: TGTGCCAGTCCCCCCTTTCTCCACTTT. Translating it yields CASPPFLHF.

The V call is TRBV27, the J call TRBJ1-5; D remains ambiguous. V dropped 3 bases and J dropped 6 bases, with 12 bases sitting between them. The CDR3 runs to 14 residues. From germline, CDR1 is MNHEY and CDR2 SMNVEV (reference sequence). The CDR3 protein is CASSFLRGSQPQHF. For the CDR3, the DNA is TGTGCCAGCAGTTTTCTGCGGGGATCTCAGCCCCAGCATTTT.

The chain carries TRBV5-4 and TRBJ1-5; 8 bases align to TRBD1. The CDR3 length is 16 residues. Germline-derived CDR1 and CDR2 are SGHNT and YYREEE (reference sequence). Trimming removed 4 bases from V and 9 bases from J; junction bases left unmatched: 15. The CDR3: CASSRGDTTGTGPQHF. CDR3 coding DNA: TGTGCCAGCAGCCGAGGAGACACTACAGGGACAGGGCCCCAGCATTTT. Full variable domain (outside the CDR3, taken from reference TRBV5-4 and TRBJ1-5): ETGVTQSPTHLIKTRGQQVTLRCSSQSGHNTVSWYQQALGQGPQFIFQYYREEENGRGNFPPRFSGLQFPNYSSELNVNALELDDSALYLCASSRGDTTGTGPQHFGDGTRLSIL.

This chain connects TRBV7-9 to TRBJ2-7; the D gene is possibly TRBD1 (6 bases). The CDR3 totals 12 residues. Germline lookup yields CDR1 SEHNR and CDR2 FQNEAQ (reference sequence). Trimming pared 6 bases from V and 5 bases from J, leaving 11 bases between. The CDR3 loop is CASRSQGNEQYF. The DNA for the CDR3 is TGTGCCAGCAGATCACAGGGTAACGAGCAGTACTTC.

The V gene is TRBV5-1, the J gene TRBJ2-7, with 7 bases that match TRBD1. CDR1 and CDR2 (germline): SGHRS, YFSETQ. Germline trimming cut 5 bases from V and 2 bases from J; bases unmatched to any gene: 7. The CDR3 length is 14 residues. CDR3 region: CASRRDRVPYEQYF. Here the CDR3 DNA reads TGCGCCAGCAGGCGAGACAGGGTCCCCTACGAGCAGTACTTC.

J is TRBJ2-1 and V is TRBV5-1, with TRBD2 matching 11 bases. This CDR3 comprises 18 residues. The junction had 14 bases not matched to a gene; V was cut back by 6 bases and J by 3 bases. Germline V CDR1 and CDR2: SGHRS, YFSETQ. The CDR3: CASTPAGTSGTHYNEQFF. CDR3 nucleotides: TGCGCCAGCACCCCCGCGGGGACTAGCGGAACCCACTACAATGAGCAGTTCTTC. Complete variable domain (other parts from reference TRBV5-1 and TRBJ2-1): KAGVTQTPRYLIKTRGQQVTLSCSPISGHRSVSWYQQTPGQGLQFLFEYFSETQRNKGNFPGRFSGRQFSNSRSEMNVSTLELGDSALYLCASTPAGTSGTHYNEQFFGPGTRLTVL.

V gene TRBV7-8 combines with J gene TRBJ2-7; maybe TRBD2 (5 bases). CDR3 size: 13 residues. The germline gives CDR1 SGHVS, CDR2 FQNEAQ. The CDR3 here is CATSRGNSYEQYF. CDR3 coding DNA: TGTGCTACCTCTAGAGGGAACTCCTACGAGCAGTACTTC. Based on the CDR3 plus reference TRBV7-8 and TRBJ2-7, the full variable domain is GAGVSQSPRYKVAKRGQDVALRCDPISGHVSLFWYQQALGQGPEFLTYFQNEAQLDKSGLPSDRFFAERPEGSVSTLKIQRTQQEDSAVYLCATSRGNSYEQYFGPGTRLTVT.

V gene TRBV9 combines with J gene TRBJ1-2, with TRBD1 matching over 7 bases. The CDR3 consists of 15 residues. Per the germline V gene, CDR1 is SGDLS and CDR2 is YYNGEE. With 3 bases clipped from V and 6 bases from J, the junction kept 11 bases outside the gene matches. The CDR3 here is CASSARGQVMDGYTF. CDR3 DNA sequence: TGTGCCAGCAGCGCGAGAGGACAGGTTATGGATGGCTACACCTTC. The full variable domain, in which reference TRBV9 and TRBJ1-2 provide the parts outside the CDR3, is DSGVTQTPKHLITATGQRVTLRCSPRSGDLSVYWYQQSLDQGLQFLIQYYNGEERAKGNILERFSAQQFPDLHSELNLSSLELGDSALYFCASSARGQVMDGYTFGSGTRLTVV.

This sequence joins TRBV11-1 and TRBJ2-1; 9 bases agree with TRBD1. The germline V gene encodes CDR1 SGHAT and CDR2 FQDESV (reference sequence). The V gene end was trimmed by 5 bases and the J gene end by 0 bases; junction bases not matched to a gene: 11. This CDR3 spans 18 amino acids. The CDR3 DNA reads as TGTGCCAGCAGCAAAGGACAGGGGACGAGGAGCTCCTACAATGAGCAGTTCTTC. Translating gives CASSKGQGTRSSYNEQFF.

The rearrangement joins TRBV13 to TRBJ2-5; D is possibly TRBD2 (5 bases). Trimming removed 5 bases from V and 4 bases from J, with 14 bases in between. The germline V gene has CDR1 PRHDT and CDR2 FYEKMQ (reference sequence). The CDR3 length is 14 residues. The CDR3 region is CASSLRGPVETQYF. Written as DNA, the CDR3 is TGTGCCAGCAGCCTCCGGGGTCCTGTAGAGACCCAGTACTTC.

The chain links TRBV7-6 to TRBJ2-2; D is uncertain. Deletions cut 3 bases from V and 6 bases from J, with 5 bases between. CDR1 and CDR2 from the germline V gene are SGHVS and FNYEAQ. CDR3 length: 12 amino acids. CDR3 sequence reads: CASSFPSGELFF. CDR3 coding DNA: TGTGCCAGCAGCTTCCCTTCCGGGGAGCTGTTTTTT.

The rearrangement joins TRBV7-2 to TRBJ1-2, with D tentatively TRBD1 (6 bases). The length of the CDR3 is 16 residues. V dropped 1 base and J dropped 5 bases, with 17 bases sitting between them. CDR1 is SGHTA, CDR2 FQGNSA, per germline. The CDR3 is CASSLGGTQSPYGYTF. Written as DNA, the CDR3 is TGTGCCAGCAGCTTAGGAGGGACACAGTCCCCTTATGGCTACACCTTC.